Each of the 15 T cell receptor beta chains below was sequenced from the same sample in a study of shared clonotypes between healthy human individuals. Produced via immunoSEQ multiplex PCR; TCRdb's table is partial and in-frame only. The sample has some 2,000,000 clones; approximately 96% are singletons. The source material was naive CD4+ T cells sorted from blood. Documented subset: CD45RA+ positively selected. The receptors here all came from a man younger than 30 in good health.

The chain employs TRBV19 and TRBJ2-7; 10 nucleotides line up with TRBD1. The V segment lost 1 base and the J segment 3 bases; nucleotides outside the gene matches: 3. The CDR3 consists of 15 residues. Germline CDR1 LNHDA, CDR2 SQIVND (reference sequence). CDR3 bases: TGTGCCAGTAGTATAGCCGACAGGGGGCACTACGAGCAGTACTTC. It encodes CASSIADRGHYEQYF. Complete variable domain (other parts from reference TRBV19 and TRBJ2-7): DGGITQSPKYLFRKEGQNVTLSCEQNLNHDAMYWYRQDPGQGLRLIYYSQIVNDFQKGDIAEGYSVSREKKESFPLTVTSAQKNPTAFYLCASSIADRGHYEQYFGPGTRLTVT.

The rearrangement joins TRBV10-3 to TRBJ1-1, with D unresolved. The CDR3 loop spans 14 amino acids. V dropped 6 bases and J dropped 5 bases, with 16 bases sitting between them. From germline, CDR1 is ENHRY and CDR2 SYGVKD. DNA of the CDR3: TGTGCCATCAGAGGAGTCGACCGTAGGACTGAAGCTTTCTTT. Protein: CAIRGVDRRTEAFF.

The chain carries TRBV7-2 and TRBJ2-1, with D uncertain. The CDR3 length is 15 residues. Germline lookup yields CDR1 SGHTA and CDR2 FQGNSA. The V and J ends lost 1 base and 5 bases respectively, with 12 bases between them. For the CDR3, the DNA is TGTGCCAGCAGCTTAGTACTACTTTTACACAATGAGCAGTTCTTC. It encodes CASSLVLLLHNEQFF.

The gene calls are TRBV6-1 and TRBJ1-1, with D hard to call. Trimming stripped 4 bases from V and 0 bases from J, with 15 bases between. Germline V gene data show CDR1 as MNHNS and CDR2 as SASEGT. CDR3 size: 16 residues. CDR3 loop: CASSVDGEPMNTEAFF. The CDR3 DNA reads TGTGCCAGCAGTGTGGACGGAGAGCCAATGAACACTGAAGCTTTCTTT.

V and J are TRBV10-2 and TRBJ2-7, with 13 bases matching TRBD2. V lost 7 bases, J lost 7 bases, and 4 bases stayed unmatched. The V gene's germline CDR1 is WSHSY and CDR2 SAAADI. The length of the CDR3 is 13 residues. CDR3 nucleotides: TGCGCCAGCAACAGGGGACTAGCGGGGGAGCAGTACTTC. This gives the protein CASNRGLAGEQYF.

This clone was detected once. The CDR3 loop is CASSLIGLGQGGKNSPLHF. The CDR3 DNA reads as TGCGCCAGCAGCTTGATCGGTTTGGGACAGGGGGGAAAGAATTCACCCCTCCACTTT. The J gene is TRBJ1-6, the V gene TRBV5-1; TRBD1 aligns across 11 bases. Losses at the gene ends were 1 base for V and 7 bases for J; bases not matched to a gene: 13. The CDR3 contains 19 residues. Germline V lookup: CDR1 SGHRS, CDR2 YFSETQ.

The genes are TRBV4-1 and TRBJ2-3; D remains unclear. Germline V gives CDR1 MGHRA, CDR2 YSYEKL. V was trimmed by 6 bases and J by 1 base, leaving 14 bases between them. There are 15 residues in the CDR3. CDR3 sequence reads: CASRRTPSGTDTQYF. The CDR3 DNA reads TGCGCCAGCAGGAGAACCCCGTCGGGCACAGATACGCAGTATTTT.

The J gene is TRBJ2-1, the V gene TRBV5-1; 9 bases line up with TRBD2. The germline V gene has CDR1 SGHRS and CDR2 YFSETQ. V shed 5 bases and J 9 bases; nucleotides not matched to a gene: 15. CDR3 size: 16 residues. For the CDR3, the DNA is TGCGCCAGCAGTGGTGCTGGCGGGGGGGCCTCGGGTGAGCAGTTCTTC. As protein: CASSGAGGGASGEQFF. The variable domain in full, with the rest retrieved from reference TRBV5-1 and TRBJ2-1, is KAGVTQTPRYLIKTRGQQVTLSCSPISGHRSVSWYQQTPGQGLQFLFEYFSETQRNKGNFPGRFSGRQFSNSRSEMNVSTLELGDSALYLCASSGAGGGASGEQFFGPGTRLTVL.

This CDR3 reads CASSPLPGQNPYTF. Here the CDR3 DNA reads TGTGCCAGCTCACCTCTTCCGGGACAGAACCCCTACACCTTC. V is TRBV18 and J is TRBJ1-2; 7 nucleotides align to TRBD1. This CDR3 is built from 14 residues. Germline-derived CDR1 and CDR2 are KGHSH and LQKENI. V was pared by 3 bases and J by 10 bases, with 11 bases of the junction left unmatched.

This chain links TRBV5-1 with TRBJ1-2; D is ambiguous. The CDR3 has 12 residues. Trimming left V 2 bases short and J 6 bases short, with 8 bases between. The germline CDR1 and CDR2 sequences are SGHRS and YFSETQ. CDR3 loop: CASSFSTNGYTF. CDR3 in DNA: TGCGCCAGCAGCTTTTCGACCAATGGCTACACCTTC.

The chain recombines TRBV5-1 with TRBJ2-7; a possible D gene is TRBD1 (5 bases). V lost 4 bases to trimming and J lost 1 base, with 12 bases between them. CDR1 and CDR2 (germline): SGHRS, YFSETQ. The length of the CDR3 is 14 residues. The CDR3 DNA sequence: TGCGCCAGCAGCACAATACAGGAATCCTACGAGCAGTACTTC. Protein sequence: CASSTIQESYEQYF.

Concerning this clone itself: Other DNA sequences in this sample translate to the same CDR3. The chain couples TRBV5-1 to TRBJ2-5; tentative D call: TRBD2 (7 bases). V lost 1 base and J 2 bases, leaving 9 bases between the germline ends. Germline V gene data show CDR1 as SGHRS and CDR2 as YFSETQ. The CDR3 loop spans 14 amino acids. The CDR3 loop reads CASSLRGGQETQYF. Written as DNA, the CDR3 is TGCGCCAGCAGCTTGAGGGGGGGTCAAGAGACCCAGTACTTC.

The chain uses TRBV4-1 and TRBJ2-5, with 8 positions matching TRBD1. V lost 2 bases to trimming and J lost 5 bases; unmatched junction nucleotides: 7. The CDR3 runs to 15 residues. Per germline, CDR1 MGHRA and CDR2 YSYEKL. This chain's CDR3 is CASSQQTGADETQYF. The CDR3 nucleotides are TGCGCCAGCAGCCAACAGACAGGGGCAGACGAGACCCAGTACTTC.

This clone came up once. This CDR3 is missing its conserved last phenylalanine or tryptophan, likely due to a read error. The chain couples TRBV30 to TRBJ1-1; 8 nucleotides agree with TRBD1. Germline V gene data show CDR1 as GTSNPN and CDR2 as SVGIG (reference sequence). V gave up 3 bases and J gave up 4 bases; unmatched junction bases: 13. CDR3 length: 16 residues. CDR3 protein: CAWSGGQVFFSTEAFL. In DNA form, the CDR3 reads TGTGCCTGGAGCGGGGGACAGGTTTTTTTTAGCACTGAAGCTTTCCTT.

This clone showed up just once. CDR3 loop: CASSLGGVSAGETQYF. Written as DNA, the CDR3 is TGTGCCAGCAGCTTAGGGGGTGTTAGTGCGGGGGAGACCCAGTACTTC. This rearrangement joins TRBV7-6 to TRBJ2-5, with a weak D call TRBD2 (6 bases). Germline V lookup: CDR1 SGHVS, CDR2 FNYEAQ. Deletions cut 1 base from V and 5 bases from J, with 17 bases between. The CDR3 spans 16 residues.